This TCR beta chain derives from a study of T cell clusters in autoimmune cytopenias. Study findings and constraints: Clustering suggested that physiological T cell clusters were missing in primary autoimmune cytopenia patients.

Germline loops: CDR1 DFQATT, CDR2 SNEGSKA (reference sequence). The CDR3 sequence is 13 residues long. On this clonotype: Its cognate antigen is unknown.

Each sample's input was 250 ng genomic DNA, approximately 37,500 genome equivalents. TRB rearrangements were amplified by touch-down multiplex PCR with mixed TRB-A/B primers. TCRdb derives one entry per CDR3 protein from the multiplex PCR reads, leaving out DNA. Its table lists about 7,000 distinct CDR3 sequences. These same data were also listed under a study on T cell repertoires in aging, cancer and after chemotherapy.

The gene calls are TRBV20-1 and TRBJ2-1; TCRdb lists TRBD1, though no DNA is available to test this call. This receptor was obtained from a human donor in good health. Source material: peripheral blood. The chain's CDR3 is CSTGRMTYNEQFF.